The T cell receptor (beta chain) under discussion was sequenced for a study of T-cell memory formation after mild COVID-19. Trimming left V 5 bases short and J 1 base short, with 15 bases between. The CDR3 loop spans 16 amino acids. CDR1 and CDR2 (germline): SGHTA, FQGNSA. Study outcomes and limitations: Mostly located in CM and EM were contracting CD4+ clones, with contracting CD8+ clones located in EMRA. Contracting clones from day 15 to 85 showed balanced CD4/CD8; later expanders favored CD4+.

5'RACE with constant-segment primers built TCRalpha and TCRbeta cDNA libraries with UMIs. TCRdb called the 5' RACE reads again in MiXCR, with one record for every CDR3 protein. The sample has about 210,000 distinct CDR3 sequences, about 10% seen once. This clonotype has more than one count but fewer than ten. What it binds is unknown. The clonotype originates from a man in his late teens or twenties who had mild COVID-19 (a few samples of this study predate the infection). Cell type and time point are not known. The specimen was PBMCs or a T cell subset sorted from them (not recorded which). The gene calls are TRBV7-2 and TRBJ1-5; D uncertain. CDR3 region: CASSTYPWGSNQPQHF. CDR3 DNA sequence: TGTGCCAGCAGCACTTATCCCTGGGGAAGCAATCAGCCCCAGCATTTT.